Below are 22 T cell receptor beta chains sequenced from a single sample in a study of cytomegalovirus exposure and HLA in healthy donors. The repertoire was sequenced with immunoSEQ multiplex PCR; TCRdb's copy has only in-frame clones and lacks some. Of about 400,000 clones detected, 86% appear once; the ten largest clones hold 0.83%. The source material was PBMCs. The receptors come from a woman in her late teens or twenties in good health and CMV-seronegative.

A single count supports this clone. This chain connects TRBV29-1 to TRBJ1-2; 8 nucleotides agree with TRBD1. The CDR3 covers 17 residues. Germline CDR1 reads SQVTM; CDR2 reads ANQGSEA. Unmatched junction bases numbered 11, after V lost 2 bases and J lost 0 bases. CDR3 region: CSVEPLDRAPSNYGYTF. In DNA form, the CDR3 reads TGCAGCGTTGAACCCTTGGACAGGGCGCCCTCTAACTATGGCTACACCTTC.

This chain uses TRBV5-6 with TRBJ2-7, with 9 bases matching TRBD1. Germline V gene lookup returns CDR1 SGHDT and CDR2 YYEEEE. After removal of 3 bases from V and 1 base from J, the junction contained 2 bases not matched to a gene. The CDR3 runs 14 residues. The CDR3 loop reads CASSSGTGSYEQYF. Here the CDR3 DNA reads TGTGCCAGCAGCTCCGGGACAGGGTCCTACGAGCAGTACTTC.

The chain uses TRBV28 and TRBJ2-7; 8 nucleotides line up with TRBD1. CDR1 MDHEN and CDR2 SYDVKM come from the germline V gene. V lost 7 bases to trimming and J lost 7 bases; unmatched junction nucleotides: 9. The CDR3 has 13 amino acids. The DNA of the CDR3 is TGTGCCAGCATCGACAGGGGCCGGAGGGAGCAGTACTTC. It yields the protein CASIDRGRREQYF.

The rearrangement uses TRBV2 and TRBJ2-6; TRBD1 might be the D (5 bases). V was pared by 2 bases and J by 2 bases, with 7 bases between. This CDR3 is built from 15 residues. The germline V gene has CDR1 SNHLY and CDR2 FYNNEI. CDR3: CASSERTTGANVLTF. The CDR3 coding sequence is TGTGCCAGCAGTGAACGGACAACTGGGGCCAACGTCCTGACTTTC.

CDR3 region: CASSQDIENTEAFF. Written as DNA, the CDR3 is TGTGCCAGCAGCCAAGATATAGAGAACACTGAAGCTTTCTTT. This chain uses TRBV4-2 with TRBJ1-1, with unresolved D. Trimming cost V 0 bases and J 1 base, with 6 bases left between them. Germline V gene data show CDR1 as LGHNA and CDR2 as YNFKEQ. The CDR3 loop spans 14 amino acids.

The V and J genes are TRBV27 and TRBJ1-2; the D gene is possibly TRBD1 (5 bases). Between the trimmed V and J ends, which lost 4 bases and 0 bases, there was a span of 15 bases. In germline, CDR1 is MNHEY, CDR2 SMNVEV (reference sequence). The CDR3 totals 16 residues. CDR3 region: CASSSTLGQANYGYTF. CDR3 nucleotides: TGTGCCAGCAGTTCCACACTGGGGCAGGCTAACTATGGCTACACCTTC.

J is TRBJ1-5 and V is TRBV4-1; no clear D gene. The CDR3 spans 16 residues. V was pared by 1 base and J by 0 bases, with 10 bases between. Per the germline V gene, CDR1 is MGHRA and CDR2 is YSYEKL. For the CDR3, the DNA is TGCGCCAGCAGCCAAGGATGGCTTCTTAGCAATCAGCCCCAGCATTTT. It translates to CASSQGWLLSNQPQHF.

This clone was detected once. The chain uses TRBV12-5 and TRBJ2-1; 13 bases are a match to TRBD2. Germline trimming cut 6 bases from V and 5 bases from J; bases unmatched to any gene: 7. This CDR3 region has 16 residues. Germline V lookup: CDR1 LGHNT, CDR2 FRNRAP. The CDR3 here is CASGPTTSGGDNEQFF. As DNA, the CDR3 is TGTGCTAGTGGCCCTACCACTAGCGGGGGGGACAATGAGCAGTTCTTC.

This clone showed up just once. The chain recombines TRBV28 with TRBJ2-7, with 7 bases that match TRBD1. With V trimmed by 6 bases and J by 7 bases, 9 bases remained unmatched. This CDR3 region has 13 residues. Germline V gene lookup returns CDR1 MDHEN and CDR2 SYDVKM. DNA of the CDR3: TGTGCCAGCAGCTGGGGGACAGTACTGGAGCAGTACTTC. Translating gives CASSWGTVLEQYF.

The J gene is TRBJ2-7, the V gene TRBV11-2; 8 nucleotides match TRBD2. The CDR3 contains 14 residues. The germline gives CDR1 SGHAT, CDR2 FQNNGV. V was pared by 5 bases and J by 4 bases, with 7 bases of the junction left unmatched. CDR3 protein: CASSPIAGTYEQYF. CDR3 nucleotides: TGTGCCAGCAGCCCCATAGCGGGGACGTACGAGCAGTACTTC.

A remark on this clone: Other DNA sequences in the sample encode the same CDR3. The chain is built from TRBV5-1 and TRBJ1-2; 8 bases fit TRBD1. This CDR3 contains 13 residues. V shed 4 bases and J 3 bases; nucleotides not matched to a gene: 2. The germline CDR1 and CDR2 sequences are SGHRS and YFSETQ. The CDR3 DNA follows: TGCGCCAGCAGCGCAGGGGGCGACTATGGCTACACCTTC. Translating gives CASSAGGDYGYTF.

The CDR3 nucleotides are TGTGCCAGTAGTAACGGAGGGGTTAACAATCAGCCCCAGCATTTT. This codes for CASSNGGVNNQPQHF. This chain uses TRBV19 with TRBJ1-5; perhaps TRBD1 as D (5 bases). The germline gives CDR1 LNHDA, CDR2 SQIVND (reference sequence). The CDR3 totals 15 residues. Trimming shortened V by 4 bases and J by 3 bases, and 13 bases separated the two germline ends.

CDR3 residues: CASSSTSGRNSYEQYF. Here the CDR3 DNA reads TGTGCCAGCAGCTCGACTAGCGGGAGAAACTCCTACGAGCAGTACTTC. The rearrangement uses TRBV5-4 and TRBJ2-7, with TRBD2 matching over 12 bases. The junction had 4 bases not matched to a gene; V was cut back by 3 bases and J by 0 bases. CDR1 and CDR2 (germline): SGHNT, YYREEE (reference sequence). CDR3 size: 16 residues.

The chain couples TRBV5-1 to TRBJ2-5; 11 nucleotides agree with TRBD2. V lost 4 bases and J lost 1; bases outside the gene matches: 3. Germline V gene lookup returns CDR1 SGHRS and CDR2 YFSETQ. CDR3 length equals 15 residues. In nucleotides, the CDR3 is TGCGCCAGCAGCGGCCTAGCGGGGGGCCAAGAGACCCAGTACTTC. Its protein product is CASSGLAGGQETQYF.

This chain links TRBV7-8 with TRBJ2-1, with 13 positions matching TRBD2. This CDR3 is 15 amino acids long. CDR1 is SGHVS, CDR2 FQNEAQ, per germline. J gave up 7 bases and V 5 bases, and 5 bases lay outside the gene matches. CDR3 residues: CASSLEGLAGNEQFF. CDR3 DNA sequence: TGTGCCAGCAGCCTAGAGGGACTAGCGGGGAATGAGCAGTTCTTC.

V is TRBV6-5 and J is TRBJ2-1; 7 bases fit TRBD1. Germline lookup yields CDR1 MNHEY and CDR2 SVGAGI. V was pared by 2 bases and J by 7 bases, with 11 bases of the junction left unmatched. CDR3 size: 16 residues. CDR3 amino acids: CASSYGLGTAHNEQFF. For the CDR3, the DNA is TGTGCCAGCAGTTACGGTCTAGGGACAGCACATAATGAGCAGTTCTTC.

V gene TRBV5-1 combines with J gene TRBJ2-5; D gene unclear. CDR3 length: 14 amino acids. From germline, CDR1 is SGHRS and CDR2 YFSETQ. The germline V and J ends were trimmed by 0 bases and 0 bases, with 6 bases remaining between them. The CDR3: CASSLGRYQETQYF. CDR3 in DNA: TGCGCCAGCAGCTTGGGCAGGTACCAAGAGACCCAGTACTTC. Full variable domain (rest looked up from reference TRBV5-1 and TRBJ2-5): KAGVTQTPRYLIKTRGQQVTLSCSPISGHRSVSWYQQTPGQGLQFLFEYFSETQRNKGNFPGRFSGRQFSNSRSEMNVSTLELGDSALYLCASSLGRYQETQYFGPGTRLLVL.

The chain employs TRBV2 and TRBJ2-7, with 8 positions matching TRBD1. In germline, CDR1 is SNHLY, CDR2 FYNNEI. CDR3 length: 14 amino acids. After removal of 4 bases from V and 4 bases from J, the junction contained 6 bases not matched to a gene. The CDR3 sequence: CASSVDRGDYEQYF. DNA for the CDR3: TGTGCCAGCAGTGTCGACAGGGGCGATTACGAGCAGTACTTC.

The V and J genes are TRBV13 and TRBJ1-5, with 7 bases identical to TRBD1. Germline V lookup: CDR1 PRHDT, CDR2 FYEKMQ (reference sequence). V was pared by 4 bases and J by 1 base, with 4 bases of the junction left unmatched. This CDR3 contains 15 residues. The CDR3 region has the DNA TGTGCCAGCAGCTACAGGGGTATAAGCAATCAGCCCCAGCATTTT. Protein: CASSYRGISNQPQHF.

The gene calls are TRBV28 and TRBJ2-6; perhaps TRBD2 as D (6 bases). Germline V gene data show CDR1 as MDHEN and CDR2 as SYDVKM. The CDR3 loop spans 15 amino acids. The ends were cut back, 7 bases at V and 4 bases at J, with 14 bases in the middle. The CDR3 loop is CASTSEAGGANVLTF. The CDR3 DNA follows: TGTGCCAGCACCTCGGAGGCGGGGGGGGCCAACGTCCTGACTTTC.

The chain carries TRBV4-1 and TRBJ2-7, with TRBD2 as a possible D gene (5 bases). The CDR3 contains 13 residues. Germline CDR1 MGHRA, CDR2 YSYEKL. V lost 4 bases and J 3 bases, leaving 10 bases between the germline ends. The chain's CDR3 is CASSPNRGYEQYF. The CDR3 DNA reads TGCGCCAGCAGCCCTAATCGGGGCTACGAGCAGTACTTC.

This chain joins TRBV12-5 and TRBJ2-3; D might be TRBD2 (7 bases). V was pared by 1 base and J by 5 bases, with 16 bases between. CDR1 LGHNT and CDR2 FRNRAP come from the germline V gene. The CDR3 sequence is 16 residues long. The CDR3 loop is CASGLGGAGAEDTQYF. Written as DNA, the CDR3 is TGTGCTAGTGGTTTGGGGGGGGCGGGAGCGGAAGATACGCAGTATTTT. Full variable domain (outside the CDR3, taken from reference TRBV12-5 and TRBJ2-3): DARVTQTPRHKVTEMGQEVTMRCQPILGHNTVFWYRQTMMQGLELLAYFRNRAPLDDSGMPKDRFSAEMPDATLATLKIQPSEPRDSAVYFCASGLGGAGAEDTQYFGPGTRLTVL.